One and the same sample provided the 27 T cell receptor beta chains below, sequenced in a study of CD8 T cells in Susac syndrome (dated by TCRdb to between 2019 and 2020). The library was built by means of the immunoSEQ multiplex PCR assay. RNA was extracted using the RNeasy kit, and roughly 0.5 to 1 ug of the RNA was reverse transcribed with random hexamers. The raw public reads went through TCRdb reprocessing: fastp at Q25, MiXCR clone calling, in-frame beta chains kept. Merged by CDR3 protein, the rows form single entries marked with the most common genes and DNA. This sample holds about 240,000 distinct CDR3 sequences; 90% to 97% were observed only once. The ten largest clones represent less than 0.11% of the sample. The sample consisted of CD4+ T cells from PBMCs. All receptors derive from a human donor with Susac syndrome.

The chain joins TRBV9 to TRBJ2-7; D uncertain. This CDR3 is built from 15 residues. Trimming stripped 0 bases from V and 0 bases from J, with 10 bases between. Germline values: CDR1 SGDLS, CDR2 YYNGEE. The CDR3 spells CASSVGVPNSYEQYF. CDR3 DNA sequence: TGTGCCAGCAGCGTAGGGGTACCCAACTCCTACGAGCAGTACTTC.

Here the CDR3 DNA reads TGTGCCAGCAGTCTCTCTGACAGTTACGAGCAGTACTTC. It translates to CASSLSDSYEQYF. The chain joins TRBV28 to TRBJ2-7; tentatively, D is TRBD1 (5 bases). This CDR3 contains 13 residues. From germline, CDR1 is MDHEN and CDR2 SYDVKM. Trimming removed 5 bases at V and 4 bases at J, with 12 bases between.

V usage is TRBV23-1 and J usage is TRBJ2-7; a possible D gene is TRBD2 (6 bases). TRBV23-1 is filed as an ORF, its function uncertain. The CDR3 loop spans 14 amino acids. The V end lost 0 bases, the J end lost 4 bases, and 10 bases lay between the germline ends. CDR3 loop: CASSQSVGGYEQYF. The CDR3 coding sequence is TGCGCCAGCAGTCAATCCGTGGGAGGTTACGAGCAGTACTTC.

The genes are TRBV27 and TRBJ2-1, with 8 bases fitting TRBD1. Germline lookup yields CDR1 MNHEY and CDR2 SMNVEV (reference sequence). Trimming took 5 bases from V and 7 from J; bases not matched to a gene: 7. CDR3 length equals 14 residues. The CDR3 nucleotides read TGTGCCAGCAGTCCCCGACAGGGGAGTAATGAGCAGTTCTTC. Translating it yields CASSPRQGSNEQFF.

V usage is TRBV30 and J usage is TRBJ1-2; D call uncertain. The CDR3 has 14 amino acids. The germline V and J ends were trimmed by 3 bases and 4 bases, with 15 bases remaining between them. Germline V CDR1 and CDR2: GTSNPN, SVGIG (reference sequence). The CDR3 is CAWSSAPEVYGYTF. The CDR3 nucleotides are TGTGCCTGGAGCTCCGCCCCGGAGGTCTATGGCTACACCTTC.

This CDR3 reads CASSLIGDRGLYGYTF. Written as DNA, the CDR3 is TGCGCCAGCAGCCTAATCGGGGACAGGGGTCTCTATGGCTACACCTTC. The chain uses TRBV4-1 and TRBJ1-2, with 10 bases aligning to TRBD1. The CDR3 totals 16 residues. Germline lookup yields CDR1 MGHRA and CDR2 YSYEKL. J was trimmed by 4 bases and V by 4 bases; bases with no gene match: 9.

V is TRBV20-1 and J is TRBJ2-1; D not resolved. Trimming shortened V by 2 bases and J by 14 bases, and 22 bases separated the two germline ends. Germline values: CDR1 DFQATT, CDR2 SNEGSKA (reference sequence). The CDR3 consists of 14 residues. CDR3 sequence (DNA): TGCAGTGCTAGATCGGACCGTTATGCTCAGCCCAAGTTCTTC. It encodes CSARSDRYAQPKFF.

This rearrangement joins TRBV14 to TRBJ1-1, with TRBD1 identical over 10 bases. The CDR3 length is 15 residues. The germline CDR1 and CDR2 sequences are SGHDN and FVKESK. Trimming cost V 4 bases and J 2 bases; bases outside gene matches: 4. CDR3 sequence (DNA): TGTGCCAGCAGCCCCCGACAGGGGGCCAACACTGAAGCTTTCTTT. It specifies CASSPRQGANTEAFF.

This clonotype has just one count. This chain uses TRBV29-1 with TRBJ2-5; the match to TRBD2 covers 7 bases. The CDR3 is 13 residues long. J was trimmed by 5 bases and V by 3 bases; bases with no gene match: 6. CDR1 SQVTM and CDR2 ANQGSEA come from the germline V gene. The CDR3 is CSVDRDYRETQYF. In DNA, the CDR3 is TGCAGCGTTGACAGGGACTACCGTGAGACCCAGTACTTC.

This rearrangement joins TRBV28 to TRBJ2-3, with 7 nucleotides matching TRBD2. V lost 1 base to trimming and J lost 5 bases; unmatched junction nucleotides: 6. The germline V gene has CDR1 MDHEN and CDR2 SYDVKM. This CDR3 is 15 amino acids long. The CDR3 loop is CASSLSGRLVDTQYF. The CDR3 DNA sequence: TGTGCCAGCAGTTTATCCGGGAGGTTGGTAGATACGCAGTATTTT.

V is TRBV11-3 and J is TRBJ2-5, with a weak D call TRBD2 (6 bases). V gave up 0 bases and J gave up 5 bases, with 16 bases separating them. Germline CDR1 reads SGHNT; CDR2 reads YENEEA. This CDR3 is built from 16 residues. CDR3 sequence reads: CASSLDLVGSSETQYF. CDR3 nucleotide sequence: TGTGCCAGCAGCTTAGATCTGGTCGGGAGCTCGGAGACCCAGTACTTC.

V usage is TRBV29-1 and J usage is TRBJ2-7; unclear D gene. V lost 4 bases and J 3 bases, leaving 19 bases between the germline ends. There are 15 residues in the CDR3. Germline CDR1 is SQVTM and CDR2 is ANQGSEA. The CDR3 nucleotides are TGCAGCGTTGGGGTAGGCCGGGTCGGGTACTACGAGCAGTACTTC. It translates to CSVGVGRVGYYEQYF.

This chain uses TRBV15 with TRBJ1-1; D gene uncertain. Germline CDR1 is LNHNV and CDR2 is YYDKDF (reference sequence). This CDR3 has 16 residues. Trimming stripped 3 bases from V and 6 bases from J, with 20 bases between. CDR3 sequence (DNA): TGTGCCACCAGCAGGGATATCACTTCGATTCCCGCTGAAGCTTTCTTT. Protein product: CATSRDITSIPAEAFF. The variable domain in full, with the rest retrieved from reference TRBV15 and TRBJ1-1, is DAMVIQNPRYQVTQFGKPVTLSCSQTLNHNVMYWYQQKSSQAPKLLFHYYDKDFNNEADTPDNFQSRRPNTSFCFLDIRSPGLGDTAMYLCATSRDITSIPAEAFFGQGTRLTVV.

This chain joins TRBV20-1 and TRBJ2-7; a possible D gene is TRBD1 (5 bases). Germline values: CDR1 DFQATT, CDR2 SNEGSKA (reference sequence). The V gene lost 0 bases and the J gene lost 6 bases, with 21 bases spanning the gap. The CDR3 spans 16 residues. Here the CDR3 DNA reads TGCAGTGCTAGAGATGAGATGGGGCTACTGGACGGCGAGCAGTACTTC. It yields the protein CSARDEMGLLDGEQYF.

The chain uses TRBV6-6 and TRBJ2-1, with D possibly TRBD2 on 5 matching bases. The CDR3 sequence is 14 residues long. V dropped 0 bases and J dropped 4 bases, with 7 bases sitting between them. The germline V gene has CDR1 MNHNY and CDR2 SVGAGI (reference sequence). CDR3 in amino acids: CASSYSRVYNEQFF. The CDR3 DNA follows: TGTGCCAGCAGTTACTCGAGGGTTTACAATGAGCAGTTCTTC.

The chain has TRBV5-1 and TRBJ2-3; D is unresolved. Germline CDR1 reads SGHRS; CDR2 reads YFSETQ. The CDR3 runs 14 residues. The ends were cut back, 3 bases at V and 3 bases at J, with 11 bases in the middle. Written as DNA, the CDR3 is TGCGCCAGCAGCTCAATGGGGTCTACAGATACGCAGTATTTT. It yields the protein CASSSMGSTDTQYF.

CDR3 sequence: CSAALSEGNQPQHF. The DNA for the CDR3 is TGCAGTGCGGCCCTGAGTGAGGGCAATCAGCCCCAGCATTTT. V gene TRBV20-1 combines with J gene TRBJ1-5; no reliable D call. The CDR3 contains 14 residues. CDR1 and CDR2 (germline): DFQATT, SNEGSKA (reference sequence). V was shortened by 6 bases and J by 2 bases, with 14 bases between the two germline ends.

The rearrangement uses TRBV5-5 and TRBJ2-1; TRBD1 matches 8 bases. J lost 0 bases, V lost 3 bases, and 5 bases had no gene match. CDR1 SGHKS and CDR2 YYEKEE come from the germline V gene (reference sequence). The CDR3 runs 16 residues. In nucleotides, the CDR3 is TGTGCCAGCAGCTCCTCAACAGGGGGCTCCTACAATGAGCAGTTCTTC. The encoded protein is CASSSSTGGSYNEQFF. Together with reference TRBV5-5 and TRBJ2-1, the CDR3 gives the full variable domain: DAGVTQSPTHLIKTRGQQVTLRCSPISGHKSVSWYQQVLGQGPQFIFQYYEKEERGRGNFPDRFSARQFPNYSSELNVNALLLGDSALYLCASSSSTGGSYNEQFFGPGTRLTVL.

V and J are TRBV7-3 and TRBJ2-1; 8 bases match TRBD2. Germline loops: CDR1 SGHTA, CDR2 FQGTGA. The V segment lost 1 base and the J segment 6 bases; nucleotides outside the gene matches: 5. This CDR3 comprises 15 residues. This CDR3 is CASSLNEAGANEQFF. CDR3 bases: TGTGCCAGCAGCTTAAATGAAGCGGGAGCCAATGAGCAGTTCTTC.

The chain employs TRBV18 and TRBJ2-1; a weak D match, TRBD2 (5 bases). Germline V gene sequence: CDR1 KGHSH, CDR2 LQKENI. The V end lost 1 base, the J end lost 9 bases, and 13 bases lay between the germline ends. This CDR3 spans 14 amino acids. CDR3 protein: CASSPRWEQFEQFF. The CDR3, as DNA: TGTGCCAGCTCACCACGGTGGGAGCAGTTTGAGCAGTTCTTC.

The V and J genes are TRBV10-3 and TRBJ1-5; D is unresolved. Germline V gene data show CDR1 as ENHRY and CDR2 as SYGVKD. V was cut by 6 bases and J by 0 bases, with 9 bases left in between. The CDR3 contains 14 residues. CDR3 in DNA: TGTGCCATCAGCCAAACAGCTAGCAATCAGCCCCAGCATTTT. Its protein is CAISQTASNQPQHF.

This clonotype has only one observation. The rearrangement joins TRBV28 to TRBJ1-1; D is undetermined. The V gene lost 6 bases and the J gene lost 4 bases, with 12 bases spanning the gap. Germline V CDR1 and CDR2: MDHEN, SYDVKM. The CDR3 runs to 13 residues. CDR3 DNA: TGTGCCAGCAGACAGCTCGGGAGCACTGAAGCTTTCTTT. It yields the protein CASRQLGSTEAFF.

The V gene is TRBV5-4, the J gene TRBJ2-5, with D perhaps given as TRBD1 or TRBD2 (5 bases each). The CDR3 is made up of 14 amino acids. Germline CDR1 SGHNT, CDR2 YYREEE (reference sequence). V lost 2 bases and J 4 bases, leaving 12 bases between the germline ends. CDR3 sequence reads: CASSFRQGRETQYF. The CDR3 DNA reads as TGTGCCAGCAGCTTCCGGCAGGGACGAGAGACCCAGTACTTC. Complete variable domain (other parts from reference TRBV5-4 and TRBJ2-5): ETGVTQSPTHLIKTRGQQVTLRCSSQSGHNTVSWYQQALGQGPQFIFQYYREEENGRGNFPPRFSGLQFPNYSSELNVNALELDDSALYLCASSFRQGRETQYFGPGTRLLVL.

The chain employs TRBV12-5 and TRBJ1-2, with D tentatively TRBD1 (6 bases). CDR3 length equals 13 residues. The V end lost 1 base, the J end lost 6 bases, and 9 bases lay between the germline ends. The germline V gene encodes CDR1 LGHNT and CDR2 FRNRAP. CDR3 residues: CASGLDRVNGYTF. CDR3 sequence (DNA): TGTGCTAGTGGTTTGGACAGGGTGAATGGCTACACCTTC.

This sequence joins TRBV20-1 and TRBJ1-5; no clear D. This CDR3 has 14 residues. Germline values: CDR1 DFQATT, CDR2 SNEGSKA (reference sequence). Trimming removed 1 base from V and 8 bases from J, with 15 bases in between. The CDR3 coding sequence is TGCAGTGCTAGAGTGCCGGGCGGGTTGAAGCCCCAGCATTTT. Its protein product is CSARVPGGLKPQHF.

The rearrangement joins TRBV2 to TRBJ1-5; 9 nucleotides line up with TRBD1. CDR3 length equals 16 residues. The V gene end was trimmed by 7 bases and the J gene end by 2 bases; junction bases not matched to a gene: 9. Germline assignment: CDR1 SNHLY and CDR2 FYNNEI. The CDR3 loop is CASKAGRDRGNQPQHF. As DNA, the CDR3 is TGTGCCAGCAAGGCCGGCAGGGACAGGGGCAATCAGCCCCAGCATTTT.

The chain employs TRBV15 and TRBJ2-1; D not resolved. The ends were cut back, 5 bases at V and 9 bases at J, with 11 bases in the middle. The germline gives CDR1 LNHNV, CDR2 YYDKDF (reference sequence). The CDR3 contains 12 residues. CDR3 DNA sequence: TGTGCCACCAGCGCCGTAACGGGTGAGCAGTTCTTC. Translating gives CATSAVTGEQFF.